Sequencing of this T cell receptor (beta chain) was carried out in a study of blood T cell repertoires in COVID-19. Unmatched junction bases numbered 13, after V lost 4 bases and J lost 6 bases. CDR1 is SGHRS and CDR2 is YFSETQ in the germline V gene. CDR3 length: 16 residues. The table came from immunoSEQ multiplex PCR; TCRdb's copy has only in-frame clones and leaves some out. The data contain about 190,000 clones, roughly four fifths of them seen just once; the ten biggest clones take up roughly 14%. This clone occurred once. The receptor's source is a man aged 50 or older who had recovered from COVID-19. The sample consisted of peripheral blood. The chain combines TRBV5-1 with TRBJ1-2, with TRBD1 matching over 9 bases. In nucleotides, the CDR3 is TGCGCCAGCAGCACTTCCGGGACAGGGTTCGACGATGGCTACACCTTC. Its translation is CASSTSGTGFDDGYTF.